The next 22 T cell receptor beta chains were all read from a single sample in a study of blood T cell repertoires in COVID-19. Sequencing used immunoSEQ multiplex PCR; TCRdb keeps in-frame clones, though not all of them. The table shows approximately 210,000 clones, with over 75% occurring only once. The sequenced sample was peripheral blood. These receptors were taken from a man aged 35 to 55 with active or convalescent COVID-19.

This chain connects TRBV15 to TRBJ1-1; TRBD1 is a possible D gene (6 bases). The germline V gene encodes CDR1 LNHNV and CDR2 YYDKDF (reference sequence). This CDR3 is built from 13 residues. Trimming stripped 5 bases from V and 5 bases from J, with 12 bases between. The CDR3 sequence is CATSAQGGTEAFF. CDR3 DNA: TGTGCCACCAGCGCACAGGGCGGGACTGAAGCTTTCTTT. Complete variable domain (other parts from reference TRBV15 and TRBJ1-1): DAMVIQNPRYQVTQFGKPVTLSCSQTLNHNVMYWYQQKSSQAPKLLFHYYDKDFNNEADTPDNFQSRRPNTSFCFLDIRSPGLGDTAMYLCATSAQGGTEAFFGQGTRLTVV.

V and J are TRBV9 and TRBJ1-1; maybe TRBD1 (6 bases). The CDR3 length is 15 residues. The germline V gene has CDR1 SGDLS and CDR2 YYNGEE. Trimming took off 0 bases at V and 12 bases at J, with 21 bases between the two ends. The CDR3 loop is CASSVDGGAIPQPFF. The DNA for the CDR3 is TGTGCCAGCAGCGTAGATGGGGGCGCAATCCCCCAACCTTTCTTT.

This clone was recorded once. The chain is built from TRBV14 and TRBJ2-3; no clear D gene. The ends were cut back, 4 bases at V and 4 bases at J, with 9 bases in the middle. The CDR3 has 13 amino acids. In germline, CDR1 is SGHDN, CDR2 FVKESK. The CDR3 sequence is CASSPRIADTQYF. The CDR3 bases are TGTGCCAGCAGCCCGAGGATCGCAGATACGCAGTATTTT.

The rearrangement links TRBV6-5 to TRBJ2-2; no clear D gene. The CDR3 is 13 residues long. Deletions cut 5 bases from V and 5 bases from J, with 9 bases between. Germline loops: CDR1 MNHEY, CDR2 SVGAGI. DNA for the CDR3: TGTGCCAGCAGTCACAAAATTACCGGGGAGCTGTTTTTT. Translated: CASSHKITGELFF.

V and J are TRBV30 and TRBJ2-7; D call uncertain. The germline gives CDR1 GTSNPN, CDR2 SVGIG (reference sequence). The CDR3 is 12 residues long. V gave up 6 bases and J gave up 2 bases, with 11 bases separating them. CDR3 amino acids: CACSTAAYEQYF. Written as DNA, the CDR3 is TGTGCCTGTTCTACAGCTGCCTACGAGCAGTACTTC.

The chain combines TRBV6-5 with TRBJ1-5; unclear D gene. Deletions cut 2 bases from V and 1 base from J, with 3 bases between. In germline, CDR1 is MNHEY, CDR2 SVGAGI. This CDR3 comprises 13 residues. CDR3 in DNA: TGTGCCAGCAGTTACGGCAGCAATCAGCCCCAGCATTTT. Its translation: CASSYGSNQPQHF.

The gene calls are TRBV30 and TRBJ2-3; 8 bases line up with TRBD2. This CDR3 is 14 amino acids long. Looked up from germline, CDR1 is GTSNPN and CDR2 is SVGIG (reference sequence). V trimming: 3 bases; J trimming: 4 bases; junction bases outside the gene matches: 6. CDR3 residues: CAWSNGGAADTQYF. The CDR3 DNA is TGTGCCTGGAGCAACGGGGGGGCGGCAGATACGCAGTATTTT. The full variable domain, its missing parts supplied by reference TRBV30 and TRBJ2-3, is SQTIHQWPATLVQPVGSPLSLECTVEGTSNPNLYWYRQAAGRGLQLLFYSVGIGQISSEVPQNLSASRPQDRQFILSSKKLLLSDSGFYLCAWSNGGAADTQYFGPGTRLTVL.

The CDR3 nucleotides read TGTGCCAGCAGCTTAGCCGGCGGGGGTTCACCCCTCCACTTT. Residues: CASSLAGGGSPLHF. The genes are TRBV7-2 and TRBJ1-6; D possibly corresponds to TRBD1 (5 bases). The germline V and J ends were trimmed by 0 bases and 9 bases, with 9 bases remaining between them. From germline, CDR1 is SGHTA and CDR2 FQGNSA. CDR3 length: 14 residues. Supplemented by reference TRBV7-2 and TRBJ1-6, the full variable domain reads GAGVSQSPSNKVTEKGKDVELRCDPISGHTALYWYRQSLGQGLEFLIYFQGNSAPDKSGLPSDRFSAERTGGSVSTLTIQRTQQEDSAVYLCASSLAGGGSPLHFGNGTRLTVT.

The chain has TRBV4-2 and TRBJ1-4; D unclear. The CDR3 sequence is 13 residues long. Germline loops: CDR1 LGHNA, CDR2 YNFKEQ. V was cut by 1 base and J by 5 bases, with 5 bases left in between. CDR3 residues: CASSQGRNEKLFF. The CDR3 DNA sequence: TGTGCCAGCAGCCAAGGGCGGAATGAAAAACTGTTTTTT.

V is TRBV24-1 and J is TRBJ1-4; unclear D gene. Germline CDR1 and CDR2: KGHDR and SFDVKD. The V gene lost 2 bases and the J gene lost 8 bases, with 17 bases spanning the gap. CDR3 length: 16 residues. The DNA for the CDR3 is TGTGCCACCAGTGATTCCCGGAAACGAGGAGGAGAAAAACTGTTTTTT. Translated, it gives CATSDSRKRGGEKLFF.

V and J are TRBV5-6 and TRBJ2-7, with D unresolved. The V and J ends lost 1 base and 12 bases respectively, with 14 bases between them. The CDR3 is made up of 12 amino acids. Germline V gene lookup returns CDR1 SGHDT and CDR2 YYEEEE. CDR3 sequence reads: CASSLIGSWSYF. The CDR3 DNA sequence: TGTGCCAGCAGCTTGATCGGGTCCTGGTCGTACTTC.

To note about this clone: At one end, the junction sequence differs from germline, possibly due to a read error. The chain combines TRBV7-7 with TRBJ2-7, with a tentative D call TRBD1 (6 bases). The CDR3 runs to 14 residues. CDR1 and CDR2 from the germline V gene are SSHAT and FNYEAQ (reference sequence). CDR3 sequence reads: CASSLSGTSGEQYF. The CDR3 coding sequence is TGTGCTAGCAGCCTATCCGGGACATCAGGCGAGCAGTACTTC.

This clone showed up just once. For the CDR3, the DNA is TGTGCCATCGGTTCTGGACTGCATGAGCAGTTCTTC. This sequence encodes CAIGSGLHEQFF. The rearrangement links TRBV10-3 to TRBJ2-1; TRBD2 is a possible D gene (5 bases). This CDR3 has 12 amino acids. Per the germline V gene, CDR1 is ENHRY and CDR2 is SYGVKD. The ends were cut back, 8 bases at V and 8 bases at J, with 13 bases in the middle.

The chain joins TRBV11-2 to TRBJ2-2, with TRBD1 as a possible D gene (6 bases). Germline V CDR1 and CDR2: SGHAT, FQNNGV. The V end lost 5 bases, the J end lost 1 base, and 14 bases lay between the germline ends. The CDR3 totals 16 residues. The CDR3, as DNA: TGTGCCAGCAGCCATGGGCGGACAGTGAACACCGGGGAGCTGTTTTTT. As protein: CASSHGRTVNTGELFF.

V and J are TRBV27 and TRBJ2-1; the match to TRBD2 covers 16 bases. Germline V lookup: CDR1 MNHEY, CDR2 SMNVEV (reference sequence). Trimming at V came to 6 bases and at J to 9 bases, leaving 2 bases not matched to a gene. CDR3 length equals 14 residues. CDR3: CASRGLAGGGEQFF. CDR3 coding DNA: TGTGCCAGCAGGGGACTAGCGGGAGGGGGTGAGCAGTTCTTC.

The rearrangement joins TRBV12-5 to TRBJ1-2, with a weak D call TRBD1 (5 bases). Trimming pared 3 bases from V and 0 bases from J, leaving 23 bases between. Per the germline V gene, CDR1 is LGHNT and CDR2 is FRNRAP. The CDR3 consists of 19 residues. CDR3 sequence (DNA): TGTGCTAGTGGTTTTACCTATCAGGGAGGGCCCCTTCCTAACTATGGCTACACCTTC. This sequence encodes CASGFTYQGGPLPNYGYTF.

The rearrangement uses TRBV5-4 and TRBJ2-5; TRBD2 aligns across 7 bases. This CDR3 comprises 16 residues. The V gene's germline CDR1 is SGHNT and CDR2 YYREEE (reference sequence). V shed 2 bases and J 1 base; nucleotides not matched to a gene: 8. CDR3 nucleotide sequence: TGTGCCAGCAGCTTCGCCCAGCGGGGACCCCAAGAGACCCAGTACTTC. This sequence encodes CASSFAQRGPQETQYF. The full variable domain, rest sourced from reference TRBV5-4 and TRBJ2-5, is ETGVTQSPTHLIKTRGQQVTLRCSSQSGHNTVSWYQQALGQGPQFIFQYYREEENGRGNFPPRFSGLQFPNYSSELNVNALELDDSALYLCASSFAQRGPQETQYFGPGTRLLVL.

The chain joins TRBV9 to TRBJ1-4; 7 nucleotides match TRBD1. The CDR3 is made up of 18 amino acids. Trimming cost V 3 bases and J 3 bases; bases outside gene matches: 14. CDR1 SGDLS and CDR2 YYNGEE come from the germline V gene. CDR3 nucleotide sequence: TGTGCCAGCAGCGCAGAGGGGGGAACCGGGACAGCTAATGAAAAACTGTTTTTT. As protein: CASSAEGGTGTANEKLFF.

The chain recombines TRBV7-9 with TRBJ1-5, with 7 bases matching TRBD1. This CDR3 is 14 amino acids long. Trimming cost V 0 bases and J 5 bases; bases outside gene matches: 1. CDR1 and CDR2 from the germline V gene are SEHNR and FQNEAQ (reference sequence). The CDR3 nucleotides read TGTGCCAGCAGCTTAGCCAGGGGGGATCAGCCCCAGCATTTT. It codes for CASSLARGDQPQHF.

CDR3 nucleotide sequence: TGTGCCAGCTCACCAGACATGAAAATGAACACTGAAGCTTTCTTT. Protein: CASSPDMKMNTEAFF. The chain is built from TRBV18 and TRBJ1-1; no definite D call. Trimming took 2 bases from V and 0 from J, leaving 10 bases between them. The germline V gene encodes CDR1 KGHSH and CDR2 LQKENI. The CDR3 loop spans 15 amino acids.

This clone showed up just once. The chain employs TRBV28 and TRBJ2-7; D possibly corresponds to TRBD1 (5 bases). Between the trimmed V and J ends, which lost 8 bases and 0 bases, there was a span of 17 bases. The CDR3 is 15 residues long. The germline CDR1 and CDR2 sequences are MDHEN and SYDVKM. The CDR3 is CASQEDRTTSYEQYF. As DNA, the CDR3 is TGTGCCAGCCAAGAAGACAGAACCACCTCCTACGAGCAGTACTTC. Drawing the rest from reference TRBV28 and TRBJ2-7, the complete variable domain is DVKVTQSSRYLVKRTGEKVFLECVQDMDHENMFWYRQDPGLGLRLIYFSYDVKMKEKGDIPEGYSVSREKKERFSLILESASTNQTSMYLCASQEDRTTSYEQYFGPGTRLTVT.

The chain is built from TRBV6-5 and TRBJ2-3, with D possibly being TRBD1 (5 bases). Germline CDR1 and CDR2: MNHEY and SVGAGI. Trimming removed 0 bases at V and 4 bases at J, with 8 bases between. This CDR3 is built from 14 residues. This CDR3 reads CASSYSRDSDTQYF. The CDR3 region has the DNA TGTGCCAGCAGTTACTCCAGGGATTCAGATACGCAGTATTTT.